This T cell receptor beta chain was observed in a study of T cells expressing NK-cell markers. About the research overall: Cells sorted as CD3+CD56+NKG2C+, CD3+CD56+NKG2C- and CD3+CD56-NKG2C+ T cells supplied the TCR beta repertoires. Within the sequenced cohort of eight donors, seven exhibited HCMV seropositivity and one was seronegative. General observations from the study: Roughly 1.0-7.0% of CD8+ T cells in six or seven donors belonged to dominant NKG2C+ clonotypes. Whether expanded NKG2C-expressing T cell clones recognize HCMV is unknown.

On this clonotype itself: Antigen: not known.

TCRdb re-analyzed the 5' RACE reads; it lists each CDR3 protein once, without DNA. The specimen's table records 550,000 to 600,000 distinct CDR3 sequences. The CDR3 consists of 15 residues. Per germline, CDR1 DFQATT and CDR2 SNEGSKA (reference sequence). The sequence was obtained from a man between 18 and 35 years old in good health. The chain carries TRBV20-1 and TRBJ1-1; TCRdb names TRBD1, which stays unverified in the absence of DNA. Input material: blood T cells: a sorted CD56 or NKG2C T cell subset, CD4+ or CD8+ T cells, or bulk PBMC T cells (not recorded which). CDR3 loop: CSASDPKQGNTEAFF.